The clone carrying this T cell receptor beta chain showed up just a few times. Its matching antigen is unknown. V lost 7 bases to trimming and J lost 1 base, with 14 bases between them. The CDR3 length is 14 residues. These data originate in a study of response to subunit inactivated influenza vaccine. Study-level points and caveats: The authors suggested that few new T cells are recruited per seasonal influenza vaccination.

TCRdb used MiXCR to reprocess the RT-PCR reads, holding one entry per CDR3 protein. The repertoire holds about 500,000 distinct CDR3 sequences, with approximately 7.3% as singletons. Sequencing was performed on PBMCs from blood, taken less than 30 months after vaccination. The chain joins TRBV12-3 or TRBV12-4 to TRBJ2-7; D not resolved. This receptor was taken from a man between 50 and 69 years old who received an inactivated influenza vaccine. The CDR3: CASTPSGMSYEQYF. The DNA for the CDR3 is TGTGCCAGCACCCCGAGTGGGATGTCCTACGAGCAGTACTTC.